The 4 T cell receptor beta chains reported below all come from one sample, sequenced in a study of OX40 agonist ivuxolimab in advanced cancers. Profiled with immunoSEQ multiplex PCR; TCRdb holds only in-frame clones, not every one. Among fewer than 45,000 clones listed, 85% to 90% were seen once. This specimen consisted of CD4+ or CD8+ T cells sorted from blood, obtained in a trial of the OX40 agonist ivuxolimab. These receptors originate from an adult with an advanced solid tumor such as melanoma, head and neck, liver or kidney cancer.

The rearrangement uses TRBV12-5 and TRBJ2-5, with 11 nucleotides matching TRBD1. The last part of the DNA fits TRBJ2-7 better; the J call may be wrong. CDR3 length: 15 residues. Per germline, CDR1 LGHNT and CDR2 FRNRAP. This CDR3 is CASGLAGTGGYEQYF. CDR3 bases: TGTGCTAGTGGTCTGGCCGGGACAGGGGGCTACGAGCAGTACTTC.

CDR3 loop: CASQDGLSYEQYF. DNA for the CDR3: TGTGCCAGCCAAGACGGACTTTCCTACGAGCAGTACTTC. V gene TRBV11-2 combines with J gene TRBJ2-7; D perhaps matches TRBD2 (5 bases). The CDR3 spans 13 residues. Per germline, CDR1 SGHAT and CDR2 FQNNGV. The ends were cut back, 8 bases at V and 1 base at J, with 12 bases in the middle.

The chain is built from TRBV5-1 and TRBJ1-2; D possibly corresponds to TRBD1 (6 bases). Between the trimmed V and J ends, which lost 0 bases and 2 bases, there was a span of 20 bases. Germline CDR1 reads SGHRS; CDR2 reads YFSETQ. This CDR3 has 18 amino acids. The CDR3 loop is CASSLGWQGPLRNYGYTF. The CDR3 DNA reads as TGCGCCAGCAGCTTGGGGTGGCAGGGGCCTCTTCGGAACTATGGCTACACCTTC.

The J gene is TRBJ2-1, the V gene TRBV28; D perhaps matches TRBD2 (6 bases). Trimming left V 5 bases short and J 2 bases short, with 13 bases between. This CDR3 region has 15 residues. Germline CDR1 is MDHEN and CDR2 is SYDVKM. CDR3 amino acids: CASSPRGGTYNEQFF. For the CDR3, the DNA is TGTGCCAGCAGTCCCCGGGGAGGAACCTACAATGAGCAGTTCTTC.